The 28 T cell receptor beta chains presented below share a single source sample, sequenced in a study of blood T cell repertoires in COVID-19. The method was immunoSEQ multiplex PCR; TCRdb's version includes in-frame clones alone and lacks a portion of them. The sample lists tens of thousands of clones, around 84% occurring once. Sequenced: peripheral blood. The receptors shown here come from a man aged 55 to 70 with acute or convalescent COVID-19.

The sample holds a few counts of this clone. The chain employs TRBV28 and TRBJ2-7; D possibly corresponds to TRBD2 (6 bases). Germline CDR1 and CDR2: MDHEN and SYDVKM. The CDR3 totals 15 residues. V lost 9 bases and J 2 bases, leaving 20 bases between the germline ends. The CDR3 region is CASNPLGGVTYEQYF. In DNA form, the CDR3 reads TGTGCCAGTAACCCGCTCGGAGGGGTCACCTACGAGCAGTACTTC.

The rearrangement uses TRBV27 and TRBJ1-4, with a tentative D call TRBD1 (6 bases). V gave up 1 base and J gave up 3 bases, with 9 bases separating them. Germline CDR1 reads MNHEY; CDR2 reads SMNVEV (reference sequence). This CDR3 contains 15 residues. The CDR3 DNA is TGTGCCAGCAGTTTATTAGGGGGTTCTAATGAAAAACTGTTTTTT. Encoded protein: CASSLLGGSNEKLFF.

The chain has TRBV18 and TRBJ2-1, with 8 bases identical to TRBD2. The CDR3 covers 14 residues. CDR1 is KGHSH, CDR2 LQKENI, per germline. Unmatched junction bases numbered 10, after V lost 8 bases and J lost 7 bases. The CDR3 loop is CASGTRGGVNEQFF. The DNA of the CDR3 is TGTGCCAGCGGCACTCGGGGGGGCGTTAATGAGCAGTTCTTC.

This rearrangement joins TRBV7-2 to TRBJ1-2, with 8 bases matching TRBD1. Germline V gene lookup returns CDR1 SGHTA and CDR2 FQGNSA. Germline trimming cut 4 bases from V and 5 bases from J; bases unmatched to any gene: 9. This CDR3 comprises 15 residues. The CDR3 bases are TGTGCCAGCAGCTCCCAGGGGACAGGTTCTTATGGCTACACCTTC. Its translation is CASSSQGTGSYGYTF.

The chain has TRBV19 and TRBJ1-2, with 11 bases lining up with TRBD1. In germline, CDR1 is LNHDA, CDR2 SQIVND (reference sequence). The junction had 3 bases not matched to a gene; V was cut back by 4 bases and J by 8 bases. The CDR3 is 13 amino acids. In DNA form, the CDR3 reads TGTGCCAGTAGTAGGACAGGGGGCACCGGCTACACCTTC. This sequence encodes CASSRTGGTGYTF.

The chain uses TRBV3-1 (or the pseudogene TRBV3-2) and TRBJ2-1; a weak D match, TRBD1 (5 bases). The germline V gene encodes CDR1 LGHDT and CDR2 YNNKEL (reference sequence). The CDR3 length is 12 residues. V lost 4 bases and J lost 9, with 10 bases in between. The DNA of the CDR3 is TGTGCCAGCAGCCCTGGTAGGGGTGAGCAGTTCTTC. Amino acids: CASSPGRGEQFF.

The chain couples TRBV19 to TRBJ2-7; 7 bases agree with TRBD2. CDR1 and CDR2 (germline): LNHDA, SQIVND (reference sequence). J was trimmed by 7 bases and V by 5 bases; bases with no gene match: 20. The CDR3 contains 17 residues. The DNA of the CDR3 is TGTGCCAGTAGTGCACTGGGGAGGGCCTCCGGGCGAGCGGAGCAGTACTTC. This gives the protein CASSALGRASGRAEQYF. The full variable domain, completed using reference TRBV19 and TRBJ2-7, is DGGITQSPKYLFRKEGQNVTLSCEQNLNHDAMYWYRQDPGQGLRLIYYSQIVNDFQKGDIAEGYSVSREKKESFPLTVTSAQKNPTAFYLCASSALGRASGRAEQYFGPGTRLTVT.

The CDR3 reads CASSYSRTGRTGELFF. DNA for the CDR3: TGTGCCAGCAGTTACTCTCGGACAGGTCGGACCGGGGAGCTGTTTTTT. The chain recombines TRBV6-5 with TRBJ2-2; 7 bases fit TRBD1. The ends lost 0 bases at V and 5 bases at J; junction bases unmatched: 6. Germline lookup yields CDR1 MNHEY and CDR2 SVGAGI. CDR3 length: 16 amino acids.

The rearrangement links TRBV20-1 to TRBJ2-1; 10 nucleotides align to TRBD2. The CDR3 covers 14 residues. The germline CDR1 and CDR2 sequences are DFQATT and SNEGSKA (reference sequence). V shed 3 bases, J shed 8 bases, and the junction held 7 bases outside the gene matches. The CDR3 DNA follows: TGCAGTGCTAGTCCCAGCGGGGGGGCCTATGAGCAGTTCTTC. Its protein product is CSASPSGGAYEQFF.

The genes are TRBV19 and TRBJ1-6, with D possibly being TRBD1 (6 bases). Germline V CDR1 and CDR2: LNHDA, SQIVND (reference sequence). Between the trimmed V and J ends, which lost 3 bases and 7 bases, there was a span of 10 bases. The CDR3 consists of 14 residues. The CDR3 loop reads CASSMDSGNSPLHF. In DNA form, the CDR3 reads TGTGCCAGTAGTATGGACAGTGGAAATTCACCCCTCCACTTT.

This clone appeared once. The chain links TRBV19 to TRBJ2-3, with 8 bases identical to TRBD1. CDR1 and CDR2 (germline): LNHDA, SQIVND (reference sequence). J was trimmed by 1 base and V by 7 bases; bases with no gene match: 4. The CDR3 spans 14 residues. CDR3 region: CASKEQGGTDTQYF. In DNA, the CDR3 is TGTGCCAGTAAGGAACAGGGGGGCACAGATACGCAGTATTTT. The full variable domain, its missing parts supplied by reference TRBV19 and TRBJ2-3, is DGGITQSPKYLFRKEGQNVTLSCEQNLNHDAMYWYRQDPGQGLRLIYYSQIVNDFQKGDIAEGYSVSREKKESFPLTVTSAQKNPTAFYLCASKEQGGTDTQYFGPGTRLTVL.

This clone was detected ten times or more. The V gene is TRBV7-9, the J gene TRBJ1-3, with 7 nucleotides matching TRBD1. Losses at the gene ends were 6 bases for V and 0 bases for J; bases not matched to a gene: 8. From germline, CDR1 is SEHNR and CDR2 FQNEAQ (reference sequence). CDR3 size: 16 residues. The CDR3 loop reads CASSALWTGSGNTIYF. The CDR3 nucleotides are TGTGCCAGCAGTGCTCTTTGGACAGGCTCTGGAAACACCATATATTTT.

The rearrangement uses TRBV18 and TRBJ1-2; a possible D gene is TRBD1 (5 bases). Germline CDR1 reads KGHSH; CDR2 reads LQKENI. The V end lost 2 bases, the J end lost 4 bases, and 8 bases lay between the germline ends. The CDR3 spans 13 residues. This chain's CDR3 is CASSPGAGYGYTF. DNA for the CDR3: TGTGCCAGCTCACCAGGGGCAGGCTATGGCTACACCTTC.

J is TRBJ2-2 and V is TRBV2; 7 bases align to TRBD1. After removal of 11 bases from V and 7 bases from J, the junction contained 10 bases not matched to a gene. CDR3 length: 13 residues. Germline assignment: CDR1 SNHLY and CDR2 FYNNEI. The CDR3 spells CASKTGSGGELFF. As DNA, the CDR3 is TGTGCCTCCAAGACAGGGTCAGGCGGGGAGCTGTTTTTT.

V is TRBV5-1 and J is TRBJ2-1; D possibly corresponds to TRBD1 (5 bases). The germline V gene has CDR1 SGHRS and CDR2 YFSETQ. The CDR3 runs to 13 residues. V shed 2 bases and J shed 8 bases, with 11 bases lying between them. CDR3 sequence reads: CASSLAGRDEQFF. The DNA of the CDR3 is TGCGCCAGCAGCTTAGCAGGGCGTGATGAGCAGTTCTTC.

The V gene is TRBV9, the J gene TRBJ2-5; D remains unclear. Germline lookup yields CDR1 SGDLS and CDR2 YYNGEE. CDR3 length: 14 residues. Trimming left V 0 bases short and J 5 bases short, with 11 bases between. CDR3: CASSVASGWETQYF. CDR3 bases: TGTGCCAGCAGCGTAGCTTCCGGGTGGGAGACCCAGTACTTC.

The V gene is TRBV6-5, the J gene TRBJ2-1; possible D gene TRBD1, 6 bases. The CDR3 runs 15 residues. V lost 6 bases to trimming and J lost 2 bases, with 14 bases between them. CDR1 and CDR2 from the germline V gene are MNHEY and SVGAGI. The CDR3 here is CASRIEQGAYNEQFF. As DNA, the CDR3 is TGTGCCAGCAGAATCGAACAGGGAGCCTACAATGAGCAGTTCTTC.

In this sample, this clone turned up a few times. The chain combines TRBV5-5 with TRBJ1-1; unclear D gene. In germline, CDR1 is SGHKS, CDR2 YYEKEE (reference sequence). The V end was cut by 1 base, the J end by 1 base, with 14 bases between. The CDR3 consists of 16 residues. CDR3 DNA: TGTGCCAGCAGCTTGACCTACTTCCGTGGGAACACTGAAGCTTTCTTT. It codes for CASSLTYFRGNTEAFF.

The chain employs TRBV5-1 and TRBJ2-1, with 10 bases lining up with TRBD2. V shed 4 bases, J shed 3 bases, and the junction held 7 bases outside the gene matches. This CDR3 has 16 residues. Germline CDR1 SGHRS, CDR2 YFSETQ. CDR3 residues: CASSGAGGTYYNEQFF. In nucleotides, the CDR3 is TGCGCCAGCAGCGGAGCGGGGGGGACCTACTACAATGAGCAGTTCTTC.

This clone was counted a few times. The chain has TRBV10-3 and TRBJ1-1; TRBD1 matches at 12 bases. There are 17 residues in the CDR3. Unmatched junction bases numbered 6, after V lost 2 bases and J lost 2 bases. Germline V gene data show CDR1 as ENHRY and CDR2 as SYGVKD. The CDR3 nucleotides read TGTGCCATCAGTGAGCCCGGGACAGGGGGCTCTAACACTGAAGCTTTCTTT. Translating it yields CAISEPGTGGSNTEAFF.

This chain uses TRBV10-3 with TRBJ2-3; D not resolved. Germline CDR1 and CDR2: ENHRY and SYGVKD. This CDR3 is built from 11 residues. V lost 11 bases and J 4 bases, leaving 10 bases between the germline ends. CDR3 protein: CALGTPDTQYF. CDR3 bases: TGTGCCCTAGGAACCCCAGATACGCAGTATTTT.

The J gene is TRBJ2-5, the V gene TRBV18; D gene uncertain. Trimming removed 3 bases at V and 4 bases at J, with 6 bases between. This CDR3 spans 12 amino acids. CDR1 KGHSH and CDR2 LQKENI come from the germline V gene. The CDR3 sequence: CASSPSGETQYF. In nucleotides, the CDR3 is TGTGCCAGCTCACCTTCGGGAGAGACCCAGTACTTC.

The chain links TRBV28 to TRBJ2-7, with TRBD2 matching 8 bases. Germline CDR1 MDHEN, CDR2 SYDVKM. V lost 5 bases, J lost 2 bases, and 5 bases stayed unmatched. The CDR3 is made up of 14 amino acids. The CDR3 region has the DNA TGTGCCAGCAGTGGTAGCGGGGCGACCTACGAGCAGTACTTC. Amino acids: CASSGSGATYEQYF.

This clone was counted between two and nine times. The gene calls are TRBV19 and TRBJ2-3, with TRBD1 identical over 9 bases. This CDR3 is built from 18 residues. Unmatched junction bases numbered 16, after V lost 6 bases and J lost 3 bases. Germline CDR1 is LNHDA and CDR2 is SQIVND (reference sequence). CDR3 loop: CASSVRRDRVSGTDTQYF. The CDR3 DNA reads TGTGCCAGTAGCGTACGCCGGGACAGGGTGTCGGGGACAGATACGCAGTATTTT.

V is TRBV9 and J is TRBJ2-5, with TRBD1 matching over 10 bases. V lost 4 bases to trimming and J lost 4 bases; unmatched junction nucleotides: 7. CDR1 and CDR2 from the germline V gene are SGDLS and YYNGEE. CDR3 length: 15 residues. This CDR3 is CASSLRTGGTETQYF. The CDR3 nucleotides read TGTGCCAGCAGCCTCCGGACAGGGGGAACAGAGACCCAGTACTTC.

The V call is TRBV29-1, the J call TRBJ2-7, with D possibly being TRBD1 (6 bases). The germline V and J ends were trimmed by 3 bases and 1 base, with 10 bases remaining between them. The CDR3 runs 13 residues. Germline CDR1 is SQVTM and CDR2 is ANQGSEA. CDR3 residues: CSVDTGKSYEQYF. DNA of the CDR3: TGCAGCGTTGACACAGGGAAGTCCTACGAGCAGTACTTC.

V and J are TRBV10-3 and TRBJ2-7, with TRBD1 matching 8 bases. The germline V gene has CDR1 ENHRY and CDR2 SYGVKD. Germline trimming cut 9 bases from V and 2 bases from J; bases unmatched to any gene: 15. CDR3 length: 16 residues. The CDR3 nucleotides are TGTGCCATTTCCCCCCTAGACAGGGGAACCACCTACGAGCAGTACTTC. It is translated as CAISPLDRGTTYEQYF.

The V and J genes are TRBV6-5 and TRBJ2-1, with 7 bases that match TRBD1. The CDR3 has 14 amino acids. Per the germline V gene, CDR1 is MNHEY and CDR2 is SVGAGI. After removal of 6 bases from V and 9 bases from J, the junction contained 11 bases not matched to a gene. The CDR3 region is CASRSIFRDSEQFF. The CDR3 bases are TGTGCCAGCAGGAGTATCTTTAGGGACAGTGAGCAGTTCTTC.